This entry concerns a single TCR beta chain. This clone appeared once. Its antigen specificity is not known. There are no base qualities to consult, and no much larger clone falls within one base. This sample's time point label indicates: baseline, week 1 (first vaccination visit). Reading the label with the study, this specimen's treatment or condition is: pre-vaccination baseline after standard-of-care therapy. Newly diagnosed WHO grade 3 or 4 IDH1-mutant astrocytomas showing loss of nuclear ATRX were present in the donors. The samples were drawn from NOA16, a multicentre, single-arm, open-label phase I trial in Germany that tested a mutant IDH1 peptide vaccine in humans for the first time. Visit V03 blood draws served as the baseline sample for immunogenicity testing. Genomic DNA for TCRB sequencing was extracted from EDTA blood using the DNeasy Blood and Tissue Kit. Libraries were built with the immunoSEQ multiplex PCR assay. Following the manufacturer's protocol, the hsTCRB Kit was used to amplify rearranged TCR beta chain sequences. TCRB libraries were sequenced on an Illumina MiSeq. The published analysis was carried out like this. The proprietary platform of the kit vendor was used for demultiplexing, trimming and gene mapping. This immuneACCESS table, as held by TCRdb, lists in-frame sequences with V and J called but not all clones. Of the missing ones, under half trace to an unresolved V gene in checked studies; the others have no known cause. V and J calls and clone size are as listed in that table; D and trimming were resolved from the DNA. Here the sample has tens of thousands of clones; 60% to 85% occur a single time. The top ten clonotypes cover 1.5% to 2% of the sample.

This specimen belongs to a study of a mutant IDH1 vaccine in newly diagnosed glioma (dated by TCRdb to the early 2020s). Notes on the research overall: The approximately 29 treated patients were approximately 60% male and 37.5% female, with a mean age of approximately 38 years. Before enrollment, patients had received standard therapy of radiotherapy alone, temozolomide alone, or radiochemotherapy with temozolomide; most received the combination. Peripheral blood samples were drawn at six visits, namely V03 (baseline), V05, V07, V10, V12 and V13. For exploratory analyses, longitudinal TCRB deep sequencing was carried out in about 25 treated patients wherever samples were available.

Study-wide findings and limitations: Availability determined which PBMC samples were chosen for TCRB deep sequencing. Immune responses induced by the vaccine were seen in approximately 92% of patients across multiple MHC alleles. No apparent relationship was observed between pseudoprogression and alterations in the top peripheral T cell clonotypes detected by TCRB sequencing. The authors stated that sample limitations prevented analyses of patient blood samples from being reproduced.

The sample consisted of PBMCs, taken from a glioma patient treated with radiotherapy, temozolomide or both. The TCR sequence derives from a woman in her thirties or forties with glioma.

The CDR3 reads CASSLMAGGGETQYF. DNA sequence: TGTGCCAGCAGCTTAATGGCTGGAGGGGGAGAGACCCAGTACTTC. Recombination joined TRBV11-2 with TRBJ2-5; the D gene could be TRBD1 or TRBD2, each one agreeing over 6 bases. The CDR3 numbers 15 residues from cysteine through phenylalanine. The DNA shown is the 45-base CDR3, in frame from base 1. At the junction V is shortened by 2 bases and J by 4 bases, with 14 bases in between. Via the germline V gene, CDR1 is SGHAT and CDR2 FQNNGV.